Presented here are 18 T cell receptor beta chains from one specimen sequenced in a study of OX40 agonist ivuxolimab in advanced cancers. Using immunoSEQ multiplex PCR, the repertoire was profiled, and TCRdb retains in-frame clones only, with some absent. Among around 78,000 clones, 80% to 90% were seen once, and the ten largest hold 0.2% to 0.3%. Specimen: CD4+ or CD8+ T cells sorted from blood, collected in a trial of the OX40 agonist ivuxolimab. These receptors were taken from an adult with an advanced solid tumor such as melanoma, head and neck, liver or kidney cancer.

The genes are TRBV7-2 and TRBJ1-1; D unresolved. The germline V gene has CDR1 SGHTA and CDR2 FQGNSA. There are 14 residues in the CDR3. Trimming cost V 1 base and J 4 bases, with 10 bases left between them. Here the CDR3 reads CASSLGLAATEAFF. CDR3 sequence (DNA): TGTGCCAGCAGCTTAGGACTAGCCGCCACTGAAGCTTTCTTT.

J is TRBJ2-1 and V is TRBV21-1; the listed D gene, TRBD2, was not tested against the DNA. TRBV21-1 constitutes a pseudogene. The CDR3 runs to 17 residues. This chain's CDR3 is CASHFWSIAGNHNEQFF. The CDR3 DNA follows: TGTGCCAGCCATTTTTGGTCTATAGCGGGAAACCACAATGAGCAGTTCTTC.

As DNA, the CDR3 is TGTGCTAGTGGTTTGGTACTTGGGGTGGGGGGCGCATCAGAGACCCAGTACTTC. It is translated as CASGLVLGVGGASETQYF. The genes are TRBV12-5 and TRBJ2-5, with D possibly being TRBD1 or TRBD2 (6 bases each). This CDR3 region has 18 residues. V was clipped by 0 bases and J by 4 bases, with 21 bases between them. Germline CDR1 reads LGHNT; CDR2 reads FRNRAP.

The chain employs TRBV9 and TRBJ2-3; 8 bases agree with TRBD2. With V trimmed by 3 bases and J by 4 bases, 7 bases remained unmatched. Looked up from germline, CDR1 is SGDLS and CDR2 is YYNGEE. This CDR3 spans 15 amino acids. CDR3 protein: CASSGSGSGADTQYF. CDR3 nucleotides: TGTGCCAGCAGCGGAAGCGGGAGTGGCGCAGATACGCAGTATTTT. The entire variable domain, with the rest obtained from reference TRBV9 and TRBJ2-3, is as follows: DSGVTQTPKHLITATGQRVTLRCSPRSGDLSVYWYQQSLDQGLQFLIQYYNGEERAKGNILERFSAQQFPDLHSELNLSSLELGDSALYFCASSGSGSGADTQYFGPGTRLTVL.

This clone has only a few counts. The chain links TRBV4-1 to TRBJ2-7, with 13 positions matching TRBD2. The CDR3 runs 17 residues. V shed 1 base and J 3 bases; nucleotides not matched to a gene: 6. Germline-derived CDR1 and CDR2 are MGHRA and YSYEKL. The CDR3 sequence is CASSQVLTSGRDYEQYF. Written as DNA, the CDR3 is TGCGCCAGCAGCCAAGTCCTTACTAGCGGGAGGGACTACGAGCAGTACTTC.

The V call is TRBV12-5, the J call TRBJ1-1; no clear D gene. The length of the CDR3 is 13 residues. Germline lookup yields CDR1 LGHNT and CDR2 FRNRAP. V was pared by 5 bases and J by 4 bases, with 11 bases between. Here the CDR3 DNA reads TGTGCTAGTGGTCCCCCCTTGGGCACTGAAGCTTTCTTT. Translating gives CASGPPLGTEAFF.

This clone was counted once. This CDR3 reads CASSLMSTSTDTQYF. Written as DNA, the CDR3 is TGCGCCAGCAGCTTGATGAGCACTAGCACAGATACGCAGTATTTT. This chain uses TRBV5-1 with TRBJ2-3; the D is unclear. The CDR3 is 15 amino acids. Deletions cut 1 base from V and 0 bases from J, with 9 bases between. The germline V gene has CDR1 SGHRS and CDR2 YFSETQ.

The chain has TRBV19 and TRBJ1-2, with D unclear. The CDR3 totals 14 residues. V shed 3 bases and J shed 4 bases, with 12 bases lying between them. Per germline, CDR1 LNHDA and CDR2 SQIVND (reference sequence). DNA of the CDR3: TGTGCCAGTAGTATGGGGAGGAGTCTCTATGGCTACACCTTC. Translation gives CASSMGRSLYGYTF.

The genes are TRBV6-1 and TRBJ2-7; TRBD1 or TRBD2 may be the D gene (5 bases each). V was clipped by 6 bases and J by 2 bases, with 17 bases between them. CDR1 is MNHNS and CDR2 is SASEGT in the germline V gene. This CDR3 has 15 amino acids. CDR3 DNA: TGTGCCAGCAGCGCAGCCGGGACGGCGGCCTACGAGCAGTACTTC. This translates into CASSAAGTAAYEQYF.

This chain links TRBV28 with TRBJ2-2; 14 nucleotides agree with TRBD2. CDR1 is MDHEN, CDR2 SYDVKM, per germline. The CDR3 totals 16 residues. V lost 4 bases to trimming and J lost 8 bases; unmatched junction nucleotides: 6. CDR3 region: CASSSRLAGGLGELFF. Here the CDR3 DNA reads TGTGCCAGCAGTTCCAGACTAGCGGGAGGGCTAGGGGAGCTGTTTTTT.

The chain is built from TRBV7-2 and TRBJ2-5; 9 bases agree with TRBD2. The closer fit of TRBJ2-7 to the DNA end suggests the J call may be wrong. There are 14 residues in the CDR3. From germline, CDR1 is SGHTA and CDR2 FQGNSA. CDR3 sequence reads: CASSTSGPPYEQYF. The DNA of the CDR3 is TGTGCCAGCTCAACTAGCGGGCCCCCCTACGAGCAGTACTTC.

This sequence joins TRBV25-1 and TRBJ2-1; D is unclear. Germline lookup yields CDR1 MGHDK and CDR2 SYGVNS. Trimming pared 8 bases from V and 7 bases from J, leaving 9 bases between. The CDR3 is 11 amino acids. The CDR3 region has the DNA TGTGCCAGCGGATCGGTGAATGAGCAGTTCTTC. This gives the protein CASGSVNEQFF.

As DNA, the CDR3 is TGTGCCAGCTCACCCATCAATCACCGAGGGGGATACAATGAGCAGTTCTTC. Its translation is CASSPINHRGGYNEQFF. J is TRBJ2-1 and V is TRBV18; possible D gene TRBD1, 6 bases. In germline, CDR1 is KGHSH, CDR2 LQKENI. The length of the CDR3 is 17 residues. Trimming took 3 bases from V and 4 from J, leaving 19 bases between them. Together with reference TRBV18 and TRBJ2-1, the CDR3 gives the full variable domain: NAGVMQNPRHLVRRRGQEARLRCSPMKGHSHVYWYRQLPEEGLKFMVYLQKENIIDESGMPKERFSAEFPKEGPSILRIQQVVRGDSAAYFCASSPINHRGGYNEQFFGPGTRLTVL.

The genes are TRBV28 and TRBJ2-7; 9 nucleotides agree with TRBD2. Per germline, CDR1 MDHEN and CDR2 SYDVKM. V lost 6 bases to trimming and J lost 4 bases; unmatched junction nucleotides: 10. The CDR3 extends over 15 amino acids. Here the CDR3 reads CASRSPGLAPYEQYF. CDR3 DNA: TGTGCCAGCAGGTCCCCGGGACTAGCTCCTTACGAGCAGTACTTC.

This clone was counted between two and nine times. The chain employs TRBV5-1 and TRBJ2-1; D not resolved. V shed 0 bases and J shed 9 bases, with 22 bases lying between them. The CDR3 is 17 residues long. CDR1 and CDR2 (germline): SGHRS, YFSETQ. CDR3 coding DNA: TGCGCCAGCAGCTTGGAGCCCGATAAATTACTATGGGGTGAGCAGTTCTTC. As protein: CASSLEPDKLLWGEQFF.

The rearrangement links TRBV27 to TRBJ2-7, with D unresolved. V was shortened by 6 bases and J by 5 bases, with 23 bases between the two germline ends. This CDR3 spans 16 amino acids. Germline-derived CDR1 and CDR2 are MNHEY and SMNVEV (reference sequence). DNA for the CDR3: TGTGCCAGCAGGGGGATGGGGTGGGAAAGCGTCCACGAGCAGTACTTC. This sequence encodes CASRGMGWESVHEQYF.

The chain is built from TRBV2 and TRBJ1-2; tentative D call: TRBD1 (5 bases). CDR3 length equals 13 residues. From germline, CDR1 is SNHLY and CDR2 FYNNEI. Trimming pared 5 bases from V and 6 bases from J, leaving 13 bases between. CDR3 residues: CASSTGLTNGYTF. CDR3 bases: TGTGCCAGCAGTACGGGACTTACAAATGGCTACACCTTC.

The rearrangement joins TRBV27 to TRBJ2-2; possibly TRBD1 or TRBD2 for D (5 bases each). The CDR3 totals 15 residues. V gave up 10 bases and J gave up 7 bases, with 22 bases separating them. The germline V gene has CDR1 MNHEY and CDR2 SMNVEV (reference sequence). The CDR3 spells CAIINRGDRGGELFF. The CDR3, as DNA: TGTGCCATCATAAACCGAGGGGATAGAGGCGGGGAGCTGTTTTTT.